The next 22 T cell receptor beta chains were all read from a single sample in a study of T cells in Graves' hyperthyroidism and ophthalmopathy. The investigators amplified TCR beta CDR3 regions from RNA transcripts. An initial round of RT-PCR targeting the TCR CDR3 relied on the HTBI primer set. TCRdb used MiXCR to reprocess the multiplex PCR reads, holding one entry per CDR3 protein. The data contain 550,000 to 600,000 distinct CDR3 sequences, over 15% of them singletons. The sample consisted of blood. Receptor source: a woman aged 18-29 years with Graves' hyperthyroidism.

This clonotype has ten or more counts. The chain combines TRBV30 with TRBJ2-5; D is undetermined. V was clipped by 4 bases and J by 5 bases, with 8 bases between them. CDR1 is GTSNPN and CDR2 is SVGIG in the germline V gene (reference sequence). The CDR3 runs to 11 residues. The CDR3 sequence: CAWTLGETQYF. The CDR3 bases are TGTGCCTGGACCCTCGGGGAGACCCAGTACTTC. The complete variable domain, with remaining parts taken from reference TRBV30 and TRBJ2-5, reads SQTIHQWPATLVQPVGSPLSLECTVEGTSNPNLYWYRQAAGRGLQLLFYSVGIGQISSEVPQNLSASRPQDRQFILSSKKLLLSDSGFYLCAWTLGETQYFGPGTRLLVL.

The CDR3 protein is CATSTGSYEQYF. Written as DNA, the CDR3 is TGTGCCACCAGCACAGGGTCCTACGAGCAGTACTTC. The V gene is TRBV15, the J gene TRBJ2-7, with D possibly being TRBD1 (5 bases). V dropped 4 bases and J dropped 1 base, with 5 bases sitting between them. This CDR3 region has 12 residues. Germline CDR1 reads LNHNV; CDR2 reads YYDKDF (reference sequence). Together with reference TRBV15 and TRBJ2-7, the CDR3 gives the full variable domain: DAMVIQNPRYQVTQFGKPVTLSCSQTLNHNVMYWYQQKSSQAPKLLFHYYDKDFNNEADTPDNFQSRRPNTSFCFLDIRSPGLGDTAMYLCATSTGSYEQYFGPGTRLTVT.

The sample holds a few counts of this clonotype. J is TRBJ1-1 and V is TRBV2; 9 bases map to TRBD1. There are 17 residues in the CDR3. The germline V gene encodes CDR1 SNHLY and CDR2 FYNNEI. The V segment lost 6 bases and the J segment 0 bases; nucleotides outside the gene matches: 11. The DNA for the CDR3 is TGTGCCAGCAGAGCCGGGACAGGGTCTCGTATGAACACTGAAGCTTTCTTT. The encoded protein is CASRAGTGSRMNTEAFF.

This clonotype was picked up a small number of times. The rearrangement joins TRBV19 to TRBJ1-5, with TRBD1 as a possible D gene (5 bases). V lost 5 bases to trimming and J lost 4 bases, with 9 bases between them. This CDR3 is 13 amino acids long. Per the germline V gene, CDR1 is LNHDA and CDR2 is SQIVND (reference sequence). CDR3 region: CASSGDPNQPQHF. CDR3 nucleotide sequence: TGTGCCAGTAGTGGGGACCCGAATCAGCCCCAGCATTTT.

This clonotype was seen many times. The chain links TRBV2 to TRBJ2-7, with D maybe TRBD1 (5 bases). The CDR3 loop spans 12 amino acids. Trimming left V 2 bases short and J 4 bases short, with 6 bases between. From germline, CDR1 is SNHLY and CDR2 FYNNEI. CDR3 DNA: TGTGCCAGCAGTGAACAGGGATACGAGCAGTACTTC. Translation gives CASSEQGYEQYF.

In nucleotides, the CDR3 is TGTGCCAGCAGCTTAGATCGGACTAGCGGGAGCTCCTACAATGAGCAGTTCTTC. This encodes CASSLDRTSGSSYNEQFF. The chain recombines TRBV7-2 with TRBJ2-1, with 13 bases fitting TRBD2. The CDR3 is 18 amino acids. With V trimmed by 1 base and J by 0 bases, 3 bases remained unmatched. CDR1 and CDR2 (germline): SGHTA, FQGNSA.

The chain is built from TRBV18 and TRBJ2-7, with 8 bases lining up with TRBD1. CDR3 length: 15 amino acids. V shed 7 bases and J 3 bases; nucleotides not matched to a gene: 11. Germline V gene lookup returns CDR1 KGHSH and CDR2 LQKENI. CDR3 sequence reads: CASLTDREGVYEQYF. The CDR3 bases are TGTGCCAGCTTAACGGACAGGGAAGGTGTCTACGAGCAGTACTTC. The full variable domain, in which reference TRBV18 and TRBJ2-7 provide the parts outside the CDR3, is NAGVMQNPRHLVRRRGQEARLRCSPMKGHSHVYWYRQLPEEGLKFMVYLQKENIIDESGMPKERFSAEFPKEGPSILRIQQVVRGDSAAYFCASLTDREGVYEQYFGPGTRLTVT.

At least ten counts were recorded for this clonotype. The chain employs TRBV27 and TRBJ2-1; 11 bases line up with TRBD2. J was trimmed by 7 bases and V by 3 bases; bases with no gene match: 20. The germline V gene encodes CDR1 MNHEY and CDR2 SMNVEV (reference sequence). This CDR3 spans 20 amino acids. CDR3 region: CASSFGAGLAEGSPANEQFF. CDR3 sequence (DNA): TGTGCCAGCAGTTTCGGGGCGGGACTAGCGGAGGGTAGTCCTGCTAATGAGCAGTTCTTC.

The chain has TRBV12-3 or TRBV12-4 and TRBJ2-1, with D maybe TRBD2 (5 bases). This CDR3 region has 13 residues. Trimming shortened V by 8 bases and J by 13 bases, and 21 bases separated the two germline ends. This chain's CDR3 is CASGPWGAKGQFF. The CDR3 bases are TGTGCCAGCGGCCCCTGGGGAGCAAAAGGCCAGTTCTTC.

In its sample, this clonotype was seen a few times. CDR3 DNA sequence: TGTGCCAGCAGATCGGACAGTACTAATGAAAAACTGTTTTTT. It codes for CASRSDSTNEKLFF. The chain joins TRBV6-1 to TRBJ1-4, with D possibly matching TRBD1 (6 bases). The CDR3 has 14 amino acids. Trimming stripped 6 bases from V and 2 bases from J, with 10 bases between. From germline, CDR1 is MNHNS and CDR2 SASEGT.

This clonotype was recorded many times. V and J are TRBV27 and TRBJ1-5; D remains ambiguous. Trimming left V 8 bases short and J 5 bases short, with 16 bases between. Germline CDR1 is MNHEY and CDR2 is SMNVEV (reference sequence). CDR3 length equals 14 residues. This CDR3 is CASQRGGMDQPQHF. Written as DNA, the CDR3 is TGTGCCAGCCAACGGGGTGGGATGGATCAGCCCCAGCATTTT.

This clonotype was counted at least ten times. The chain couples TRBV7-2 to TRBJ2-1; tentative D call: TRBD2 (6 bases). Germline-derived CDR1 and CDR2 are SGHTA and FQGNSA. The CDR3 extends over 13 amino acids. The V gene lost 6 bases and the J gene lost 6 bases, with 12 bases spanning the gap. CDR3 loop: CASSLVGGNEQFF. DNA of the CDR3: TGTGCCAGCAGTTTGGTGGGGGGCAATGAGCAGTTCTTC. The full variable domain, rest sourced from reference TRBV7-2 and TRBJ2-1, is GAGVSQSPSNKVTEKGKDVELRCDPISGHTALYWYRQSLGQGLEFLIYFQGNSAPDKSGLPSDRFSAERTGGSVSTLTIQRTQQEDSAVYLCASSLVGGNEQFFGPGTRLTVL.

This clonotype has ten or more counts. The chain has TRBV13 and TRBJ2-1; 9 positions agree with TRBD2. With 1 base clipped from V and 7 bases from J, the junction kept 5 bases outside the gene matches. The CDR3 spans 15 residues. Germline CDR1 PRHDT, CDR2 FYEKMQ (reference sequence). The CDR3 protein is CASSLALAGINEQFF. The CDR3 DNA reads TGTGCCAGCAGCTTAGCACTAGCGGGTATAAATGAGCAGTTCTTC.

This clonotype showed up many times. V usage is TRBV10-3 and J usage is TRBJ2-7; 8 bases align to TRBD1. This CDR3 has 15 residues. The V gene's germline CDR1 is ENHRY and CDR2 SYGVKD. J gave up 6 bases and V 6 bases, and 13 bases lay outside the gene matches. The CDR3 DNA sequence: TGTGCCATCAGGATGGGTCAGGGGGCGCGAGGCGAGCAGTACTTC. It codes for CAIRMGQGARGEQYF.

This chain joins TRBV24-1 and TRBJ2-1; D is ambiguous. The V gene lost 0 bases and the J gene lost 9 bases, with 5 bases spanning the gap. CDR1 is KGHDR and CDR2 is SFDVKD in the germline V gene. This CDR3 has 12 amino acids. CDR3 amino acids: CATSDLGSEQFF. For the CDR3, the DNA is TGTGCCACCAGTGATTTGGGGTCTGAGCAGTTCTTC.

V gene TRBV20-1 combines with J gene TRBJ2-3; unclear D gene. V lost 2 bases to trimming and J lost 6 bases, with 6 bases between them. Germline V gives CDR1 DFQATT, CDR2 SNEGSKA (reference sequence). This CDR3 comprises 11 residues. CDR3 residues: CSARRADTQYF. CDR3 in DNA: TGCAGTGCTAGACGAGCTGATACGCAGTATTTT.

Note on this clonotype: The junction shows a germline mismatch at one end, possibly a read error. This rearrangement joins TRBV4-3 to TRBJ2-2; no clear D. The CDR3 length is 14 residues. Germline assignment: CDR1 LGHNA and CDR2 YSLEER. This CDR3 is CASSHYTNTRELFF. The CDR3 nucleotides read TGCGCCAGCAGCCATTATACGAACACCAGGGAGCTGTTTTTT.

In its sample, this clonotype was seen a few times. The chain couples TRBV3-1 to TRBJ2-3; D might be TRBD1 (5 bases). The CDR3 totals 15 residues. V lost 1 base and J 1 base, leaving 9 bases between the germline ends. Looked up from germline, CDR1 is LGHDT and CDR2 is YNNKEL (reference sequence). The CDR3 here is CASSQGGGRTDTQYF. CDR3 bases: TGTGCCAGCAGCCAAGGGGGCGGACGCACAGATACGCAGTATTTT.

This clonotype has more than one count but fewer than ten. V is TRBV10-3 and J is TRBJ2-3; no reliable D call. The V end lost 2 bases, the J end lost 5 bases, and 11 bases lay between the germline ends. Germline assignment: CDR1 ENHRY and CDR2 SYGVKD. The CDR3 length is 14 residues. The CDR3 sequence is CAISETQRGDTQYF. For the CDR3, the DNA is TGTGCCATCAGTGAGACCCAGCGTGGAGATACGCAGTATTTT.

This clonotype occurred a few times. The chain links TRBV5-5 to TRBJ1-3; 8 nucleotides agree with TRBD1. Germline V gives CDR1 SGHKS, CDR2 YYEKEE (reference sequence). The ends lost 4 bases at V and 0 bases at J; junction bases unmatched: 3. The CDR3 consists of 15 residues. The CDR3 DNA reads as TGTGCCAGCAGCAGGACAGGGAGCTCTGGAAACACCATATATTTT. Amino acid sequence: CASSRTGSSGNTIYF.

The chain combines TRBV6-6 with TRBJ2-1; the match to TRBD1 covers 8 bases. V gave up 1 base and J gave up 9 bases; unmatched junction bases: 5. The CDR3 is 14 amino acids. Germline V gene lookup returns CDR1 MNHNY and CDR2 SVGAGI (reference sequence). CDR3 residues: CASSYYQGAGEQFF. CDR3 DNA: TGTGCCAGCAGTTACTATCAGGGGGCGGGTGAGCAGTTCTTC.

CDR3 region: CSVVGSPGTGIDEQFF. CDR3 DNA: TGCAGCGTTGTAGGATCTCCCGGGACAGGGATCGATGAGCAGTTCTTC. J is TRBJ2-1 and V is TRBV29-1, with TRBD1 matching over 9 bases. The CDR3 has 16 amino acids. CDR1 and CDR2 (germline): SQVTM, ANQGSEA. V gave up 4 bases and J gave up 8 bases; unmatched junction bases: 15.